Following are 27 T cell receptor beta chains from one sample sequenced in a study of cytomegalovirus exposure and HLA in healthy donors. The data were produced by immunoSEQ multiplex PCR, yet TCRdb's version contains in-frame clones alone and is incomplete. This table has approximately 140,000 clones, 88% appearing once. Material for sequencing was PBMCs. The receptor set was obtained from a woman aged 18-29 years in good health and CMV-seropositive.

The chain combines TRBV27 with TRBJ1-2; 9 bases align to TRBD1. V shed 10 bases, J shed 7 bases, and the junction held 10 bases outside the gene matches. This CDR3 has 13 residues. Germline V gene data show CDR1 as MNHEY and CDR2 as SMNVEV (reference sequence). The CDR3 region is CATFVQGAVGYTF. The DNA of the CDR3 is TGTGCCACATTTGTACAGGGGGCGGTTGGCTACACCTTC.

The chain couples TRBV30 to TRBJ1-2; 8 nucleotides line up with TRBD1. The V gene end was trimmed by 5 bases and the J gene end by 2 bases; junction bases not matched to a gene: 1. The CDR3 runs to 12 residues. The germline gives CDR1 GTSNPN, CDR2 SVGIG (reference sequence). CDR3 region: CAWGDRNYGYTF. As DNA, the CDR3 is TGTGCCTGGGGGGACAGGAACTATGGCTACACCTTC.

The CDR3 loop is CASSRTFGGFDSPLHF. CDR3 nucleotides: TGCGCCAGCAGCCGCACATTCGGGGGTTTTGATTCACCCCTCCACTTT. This chain joins TRBV4-3 and TRBJ1-6; D might be TRBD1 (5 bases). Germline V gives CDR1 LGHNA, CDR2 YSLEER. The V end was cut by 4 bases, the J end by 8 bases, with 18 bases between. The CDR3 is 16 amino acids.

This clone occurred a few times. Germline is not matched at one junction end, which may reflect a read error. J is TRBJ1-2 and V is TRBV7-8; tentatively, D is TRBD1 (5 bases). Germline CDR1 reads SGHVS; CDR2 reads FQNEAQ. This CDR3 spans 8 amino acids. The CDR3 nucleotides are TGTGCCAGCAGCCCCGACAGCTTC. Residues: CASSPDSF. Looking up the rest from reference TRBV7-8 and TRBJ1-2 gives the full variable domain: GAGVSQSPRYKVAKRGQDVALRCDPISGHVSLFWYQQALGQGPEFLTYFQNEAQLDKSGLPSDRFFAERPEGSVSTLKIQRTQQEDSAVYLCASSPDSFGSGTRLTVV.

The genes are TRBV9 and TRBJ1-6; D remains unclear. The ends were cut back, 1 base at V and 8 bases at J, with 13 bases in the middle. Germline V gene data show CDR1 as SGDLS and CDR2 as YYNGEE. CDR3 length equals 15 residues. The CDR3 spells CASSVTWTGDSPLHF. CDR3 DNA sequence: TGTGCCAGCAGCGTAACCTGGACCGGGGATTCACCCCTCCACTTT.

This clone showed up just once. The gene calls are TRBV12-2 and TRBJ2-1; TRBD2 is the table's D call, not checked against the DNA. TRBV12-2 constitutes a pseudogene. The CDR3 has 14 amino acids. The CDR3 region is CAARGGSSYNEQFF. CDR3 nucleotide sequence: TGTGCAGCGCGGGGGGGAAGCTCCTACAATGAGCAGTTCTTC.

This chain joins TRBV28 and TRBJ1-1; D may be TRBD1 (6 bases). CDR3 length: 14 amino acids. Trimming shortened V by 3 bases and J by 0 bases, and 8 bases separated the two germline ends. Germline V gives CDR1 MDHEN, CDR2 SYDVKM. CDR3 loop: CASSFRGLNTEAFF. In nucleotides, the CDR3 is TGTGCCAGCAGTTTCAGGGGATTGAACACTGAAGCTTTCTTT.

The rearrangement links TRBV9 to TRBJ1-6, with 9 bases fitting TRBD1. V was pared by 3 bases and J by 5 bases, with 3 bases of the junction left unmatched. Germline V gene sequence: CDR1 SGDLS, CDR2 YYNGEE. The CDR3 extends over 15 amino acids. The CDR3 nucleotides read TGTGCCAGCAGCGCGGACAGGGGAAATAATTCACCCCTCCACTTT. Translation: CASSADRGNNSPLHF. The complete variable domain, with remaining parts taken from reference TRBV9 and TRBJ1-6, reads DSGVTQTPKHLITATGQRVTLRCSPRSGDLSVYWYQQSLDQGLQFLIQYYNGEERAKGNILERFSAQQFPDLHSELNLSSLELGDSALYFCASSADRGNNSPLHFGNGTRLTVT.

The rearrangement links TRBV2 to TRBJ1-4; D gene ambiguous. V was clipped by 0 bases and J by 8 bases, with 10 bases between them. The CDR3 contains 14 residues. Germline V gene lookup returns CDR1 SNHLY and CDR2 FYNNEI. The CDR3 spells CASSEARVEEKLFF. In DNA, the CDR3 is TGTGCCAGCAGTGAAGCGCGAGTTGAGGAAAAACTGTTTTTT.

The chain links TRBV4-1 to TRBJ2-3, with 9 bases aligning to TRBD1. V was clipped by 1 base and J by 0 bases; unmatched bases: 5. There are 17 residues in the CDR3. Germline V gene sequence: CDR1 MGHRA, CDR2 YSYEKL. DNA for the CDR3: TGCGCCAGCAGCCAAGTCGCCGGGACAGGGAGCACAGATACGCAGTATTTT. This translates into CASSQVAGTGSTDTQYF.

V gene TRBV5-4 combines with J gene TRBJ2-1; D gene unclear. Per the germline V gene, CDR1 is SGHNT and CDR2 is YYREEE (reference sequence). The V end was cut by 3 bases, the J end by 10 bases, with 11 bases between. This CDR3 has 12 residues. CDR3 sequence: CASSSRLSEQFF. The CDR3 DNA sequence: TGTGCCAGCAGCTCCCGATTGAGCGAGCAGTTCTTC.

V usage is TRBV20-1 and J usage is TRBJ1-5; 9 bases align to TRBD1. The CDR3 length is 11 residues. V dropped 6 bases and J dropped 9; count of bases not matched to a gene: 3. In germline, CDR1 is DFQATT, CDR2 SNEGSKA (reference sequence). CDR3 region: CSARTGVPQHF. CDR3 DNA sequence: TGCAGTGCCCGGACAGGGGTGCCCCAGCATTTT.

This clone appeared a single time. The chain links TRBV7-2 to TRBJ2-7; no definite D call. The germline V gene encodes CDR1 SGHTA and CDR2 FQGNSA. The CDR3 is 15 residues long. Trimming took 1 base from V and 0 from J, leaving 10 bases between them. Here the CDR3 reads CASSLGPSFSYEQYF. For the CDR3, the DNA is TGTGCCAGCAGCTTAGGTCCCAGTTTCTCCTACGAGCAGTACTTC.

This clone was seen more than once but under ten times. The chain recombines TRBV7-2 with TRBJ2-3; possible D gene TRBD2, 6 bases. The CDR3 has 16 amino acids. Trimming pared 2 bases from V and 1 base from J, leaving 13 bases between. Per germline, CDR1 SGHTA and CDR2 FQGNSA. The CDR3 nucleotides read TGTGCCAGCAGCTTATACGGGGGAGATGGCACAGATACGCAGTATTTT. This codes for CASSLYGGDGTDTQYF.

This chain joins TRBV2 and TRBJ1-6; 7 bases are a match to TRBD1. In germline, CDR1 is SNHLY, CDR2 FYNNEI. V lost 3 bases to trimming and J lost 7 bases; unmatched junction nucleotides: 3. This CDR3 spans 14 amino acids. CDR3 sequence (DNA): TGTGCCAGCAGTGACAGGGGGGTGAATTCACCCCTCCACTTT. Its translation: CASSDRGVNSPLHF.

This sequence joins TRBV29-1 and TRBJ2-7; 10 bases agree with TRBD2. The CDR3 loop spans 15 amino acids. Germline CDR1 and CDR2: SQVTM and ANQGSEA. Trimming cost V 7 bases and J 1 base; bases outside gene matches: 10. The CDR3 nucleotides read TGCAGCGCCGTGATTTTAGCGGGAGGATCCTACGAGCAGTACTTC. It translates to CSAVILAGGSYEQYF.

V is TRBV30 and J is TRBJ1-4; TRBD1 matches at 8 bases. Germline values: CDR1 GTSNPN, CDR2 SVGIG (reference sequence). The CDR3 covers 12 residues. The trim removed 3 bases at V and 12 bases at J, leaving 6 bases unmatched. The CDR3 region has the DNA TGTGCCTGGAGGAAGGACAGGGTGGAACTGTTTTTT. Protein: CAWRKDRVELFF.

Of note for this clone: The identical CDR3 is also encoded by other nucleotide sequences in the sample. The J gene is TRBJ2-7, the V gene TRBV28; D not resolved. V lost 3 bases and J 3 bases, leaving 6 bases between the germline ends. This CDR3 is 12 amino acids long. CDR1 and CDR2 (germline): MDHEN, SYDVKM. The CDR3 region is CASSFQNYEQYF. The CDR3 nucleotides are TGTGCCAGCAGTTTTCAGAACTACGAGCAGTACTTC.

J is TRBJ2-3 and V is TRBV7-8, with 8 bases aligning to TRBD2. There are 16 residues in the CDR3. With 5 bases clipped from V and 2 bases from J, the junction kept 9 bases outside the gene matches. Per the germline V gene, CDR1 is SGHVS and CDR2 is FQNEAQ. CDR3 bases: TGTGCCAGCAGCCCCTTGGCGGGGGGCCTCACAGATACGCAGTATTTT. Its translation is CASSPLAGGLTDTQYF. The variable domain in full, completed from reference TRBV7-8 and TRBJ2-3, reads GAGVSQSPRYKVAKRGQDVALRCDPISGHVSLFWYQQALGQGPEFLTYFQNEAQLDKSGLPSDRFFAERPEGSVSTLKIQRTQQEDSAVYLCASSPLAGGLTDTQYFGPGTRLTVL.

The V gene is TRBV20-1, the J gene TRBJ2-1; D possibly corresponds to TRBD2 (6 bases). Trimming took 5 bases from V and 9 from J, leaving 8 bases between them. From germline, CDR1 is DFQATT and CDR2 SNEGSKA (reference sequence). CDR3 length equals 10 residues. The CDR3 sequence is CSAVAAEQFF. The CDR3 nucleotides are TGCAGTGCTGTAGCGGCTGAGCAGTTCTTC.

This chain joins TRBV30 and TRBJ2-2; unclear D gene. The CDR3 sequence is 12 residues long. V dropped 4 bases and J dropped 2 bases, with 5 bases sitting between them. The germline gives CDR1 GTSNPN, CDR2 SVGIG (reference sequence). The CDR3 DNA follows: TGTGCCTGGACCCTAAACACCGGGGAGCTGTTTTTT. Its translation: CAWTLNTGELFF.

This clone was recorded once. V and J are TRBV2 and TRBJ1-3; D call uncertain. The CDR3 runs 13 residues. V was cut by 1 base and J by 7 bases, with 8 bases left in between. CDR1 SNHLY and CDR2 FYNNEI come from the germline V gene. The chain's CDR3 is CASSEVGVNTIYF. The CDR3 region has the DNA TGTGCCAGCAGTGAAGTGGGCGTGAACACCATATATTTT. Looking up the rest from reference TRBV2 and TRBJ1-3 gives the full variable domain: EPEVTQTPSHQVTQMGQEVILRCVPISNHLYFYWYRQILGQKVEFLVSFYNNEISEKSEIFDDQFSVERPDGSNFTLKIRSTKLEDSAMYFCASSEVGVNTIYFGEGSWLTVV.

The rearrangement uses TRBV7-2 and TRBJ2-5, with 7 nucleotides matching TRBD2. Per the germline V gene, CDR1 is SGHTA and CDR2 is FQGNSA. V dropped 7 bases and J dropped 4; count of bases not matched to a gene: 12. This CDR3 has 15 residues. The CDR3 region is CASNQLGGVVETQYF. CDR3 DNA sequence: TGTGCCAGCAACCAGCTTGGGGGGGTCGTAGAGACCCAGTACTTC.

As for this clone: Possible read error: a much larger clone is one base away. Other DNA sequences of this sample code for an identical CDR3. This sequence joins TRBV9 and TRBJ2-3; 11 nucleotides align to TRBD2. The length of the CDR3 is 15 residues. The germline V gene encodes CDR1 SGDLS and CDR2 YYNGEE. J gave up 4 bases and V 2 bases, and 3 bases lay outside the gene matches. In DNA form, the CDR3 reads TGTGCCAGCAGCGTTAGCGGGAGGGGGGCAGATACGCAGTATTTT. This sequence encodes CASSVSGRGADTQYF. Together with reference TRBV9 and TRBJ2-3, the CDR3 gives the full variable domain: DSGVTQTPKHLITATGQRVTLRCSPRSGDLSVYWYQQSLDQGLQFLIQYYNGEERAKGNILERFSAQQFPDLHSELNLSSLELGDSALYFCASSVSGRGADTQYFGPGTRLTVL.

V is TRBV29-1 and J is TRBJ1-2; TRBD1 might be the D (5 bases). Germline CDR1 reads SQVTM; CDR2 reads ANQGSEA. The V and J ends lost 2 bases and 6 bases respectively, with 13 bases between them. The CDR3 length is 13 residues. CDR3 sequence reads: CSVETFRGHGYTF. For the CDR3, the DNA is TGCAGCGTTGAAACCTTTAGGGGCCATGGCTACACCTTC.

This clone was detected once. CDR3 in amino acids: CASSVRGGSYYEQYF. The DNA for the CDR3 is TGCGCCAGCTCCGTTCGGGGCGGGAGTTACTACGAGCAGTACTTC. The chain carries TRBV5-1 and TRBJ2-7, with TRBD2 matching 7 bases. J was trimmed by 3 bases and V by 7 bases; bases with no gene match: 13. This CDR3 has 15 amino acids. Germline V gene sequence: CDR1 SGHRS, CDR2 YFSETQ.

V usage is TRBV4-3 and J usage is TRBJ1-1; maybe TRBD1 (6 bases). The CDR3 has 15 amino acids. V was trimmed by 1 base and J by 6 bases, leaving 15 bases between them. Germline values: CDR1 LGHNA, CDR2 YSLEER. DNA of the CDR3: TGCGCCAGCAGCCAAGTAACAGGGATTGGGCCTGAAGCTTTCTTT. Amino acids: CASSQVTGIGPEAFF.